These 8 T cell receptor beta chains share one sample of origin, sequenced in a study of long-term antiretroviral therapy in people with HIV. Sequencing used immunoSEQ v3.0 at survey level. Sequenced by immunoSEQ multiplex PCR; TCRdb stores in-frame clones only, minus some. The repertoire holds approximately 28,000 clones, with about 88% as singletons. This specimen was unsorted PBMCs, taken 2 years after starting antiretroviral therapy. The receptors come from a man aged 45 to 65 with HIV.

The chain recombines TRBV11-3 with TRBJ1-2; weak D call: TRBD1 (5 bases). The germline CDR1 and CDR2 sequences are SGHNT and YENEEA. V dropped 1 base and J dropped 10 bases, with 10 bases sitting between them. This CDR3 is built from 12 residues. CDR3 loop: CASSLGQGTYTF. The CDR3 DNA reads TGTGCCAGCAGCTTAGGTCAGGGAACCTACACCTTC.

The chain is built from TRBV6-1 and TRBJ2-1, with D possibly matching TRBD2 (6 bases). Trimming cost V 2 bases and J 5 bases, with 19 bases left between them. The germline V gene has CDR1 MNHNS and CDR2 SASEGT. The CDR3 sequence is 17 residues long. The CDR3 is CASSENIGVGGNNEQFF. The CDR3, as DNA: TGTGCCAGCAGTGAAAACATAGGGGTCGGAGGGAACAATGAGCAGTTCTTC.

This clone was found a few times. The chain carries TRBV14 and TRBJ2-7; D is uncertain. The CDR3 is 16 residues long. The ends were cut back, 4 bases at V and 4 bases at J, with 20 bases in the middle. CDR1 and CDR2 from the germline V gene are SGHDN and FVKESK. In nucleotides, the CDR3 is TGTGCCAGCAGCCTCCGAGTGGCTGTCGGCGATTACGAGCAGTACTTC. Protein product: CASSLRVAVGDYEQYF.

The chain carries TRBV28 and TRBJ1-4, with 9 positions matching TRBD1. J gave up 7 bases and V 4 bases, and 13 bases lay outside the gene matches. Germline CDR1 MDHEN, CDR2 SYDVKM. The CDR3 consists of 17 residues. The CDR3 region has the DNA TGTGCCAGCAGTTACGTCCCGGGACAGGGATCAGGTGAAAAACTGTTTTTT. This encodes CASSYVPGQGSGEKLFF.

V and J are TRBV19 and TRBJ2-2, with D perhaps being TRBD1 or TRBD2 (5 bases each). Trimming pared 5 bases from V and 7 bases from J, leaving 17 bases between. The germline V gene encodes CDR1 LNHDA and CDR2 SQIVND (reference sequence). The CDR3 runs 15 residues. Written as DNA, the CDR3 is TGTGCCAGTAGTTCCGGGACCCGGCTGGGCGGGGAGCTGTTTTTT. It specifies CASSSGTRLGGELFF.

The chain couples TRBV28 to TRBJ1-4, with 10 nucleotides matching TRBD1. Germline CDR1 MDHEN, CDR2 SYDVKM. The CDR3 covers 15 residues. J lost 4 bases, V lost 6 bases, and 5 bases had no gene match. CDR3 sequence: CASRVGQGFNEKLFF. The CDR3 nucleotides are TGTGCCAGCAGGGTGGGACAGGGGTTTAATGAAAAACTGTTTTTT.

This clone was seen more than once but under ten times. The rearrangement joins TRBV4-1 to TRBJ2-7; D is possibly TRBD1 (6 bases). There are 14 residues in the CDR3. With 4 bases removed from V and 0 bases from J, the gap between germline ends came to 10 bases. The V gene's germline CDR1 is MGHRA and CDR2 YSYEKL. This CDR3 is CASSRQESSYEQYF. In DNA, the CDR3 is TGCGCCAGCAGCCGACAGGAAAGCTCCTACGAGCAGTACTTC.

V usage is TRBV15 and J usage is TRBJ2-1, with 11 bases aligning to TRBD2. The CDR3 spans 16 residues. Trimming cost V 0 bases and J 5 bases; bases outside gene matches: 3. Germline V gene data show CDR1 as LNHNV and CDR2 as YYDKDF (reference sequence). The CDR3 reads CATSREGLADHNEQFF. CDR3 sequence (DNA): TGTGCCACCAGCAGAGAGGGACTAGCGGACCACAATGAGCAGTTCTTC.